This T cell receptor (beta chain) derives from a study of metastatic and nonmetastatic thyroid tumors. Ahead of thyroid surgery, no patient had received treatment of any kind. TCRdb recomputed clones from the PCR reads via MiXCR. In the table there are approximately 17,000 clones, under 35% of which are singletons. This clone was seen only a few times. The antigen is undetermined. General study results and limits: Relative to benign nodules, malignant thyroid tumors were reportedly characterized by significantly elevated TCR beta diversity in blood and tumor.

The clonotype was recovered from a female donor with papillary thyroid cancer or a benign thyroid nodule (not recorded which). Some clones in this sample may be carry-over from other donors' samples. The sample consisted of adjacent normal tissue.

The CDR3 region has the DNA TGTGCCAGCACCCGTGGAAACACCATATATTTT. Translating it yields CASTRGNTIYF. The V and J genes are TRBV6-1 and TRBJ1-3; D gene unclear. The germline gives CDR1 MNHNS, CDR2 SASEGT. The ends were cut back, 7 bases at V and 3 bases at J, with 4 bases in the middle. The CDR3 runs to 11 residues.